Below are 7 T cell receptor beta chains sequenced from a single sample in a study of cytomegalovirus exposure and HLA in healthy donors. Researchers ran the PCR with 60 Vbeta and 13 Jbeta primers. Here immunoSEQ multiplex PCR was the method, and the copy in TCRdb shows in-frame clones only, minus some. The sample lists some 70,000 clones, approximately 70% occurring once. The sequencing input was PBMCs. The receptor source for this set is a male donor in good health and CMV-seropositive.

V gene TRBV2 combines with J gene TRBJ2-7; unclear D gene. V dropped 8 bases and J dropped 3 bases, with 11 bases sitting between them. This CDR3 region has 12 residues. Germline V gene sequence: CDR1 SNHLY, CDR2 FYNNEI. The CDR3 sequence is CASHLDIYEQYF. Here the CDR3 DNA reads TGTGCCAGCCATCTCGACATCTACGAGCAGTACTTC.

This clone appeared a few times. The chain is built from TRBV6-6 and TRBJ2-1; possibly TRBD2 for D (5 bases). Per the germline V gene, CDR1 is MNHNY and CDR2 is SVGAGI (reference sequence). The CDR3 is 15 amino acids. V gave up 7 bases and J gave up 8 bases, with 21 bases separating them. Here the CDR3 DNA reads TGTGCCAGCAAGGAGGAGTCCCATATCGGGGATGAGCAGTTCTTC. Its protein is CASKEESHIGDEQFF.

This chain links TRBV6-1 with TRBJ1-6, with TRBD1 matching 8 bases. This CDR3 is 15 amino acids long. CDR1 and CDR2 from the germline V gene are MNHNS and SASEGT. After removal of 6 bases from V and 8 bases from J, the junction contained 9 bases not matched to a gene. The CDR3 sequence: CASSTGQGGDSPLHF. The CDR3 nucleotides are TGTGCCAGCAGCACTGGACAGGGAGGGGATTCACCCCTCCACTTT.

This chain uses TRBV6-5 with TRBJ2-2, with TRBD2 identical over 7 bases. V trimming: 0 bases; J trimming: 5 bases; junction bases outside the gene matches: 3. In germline, CDR1 is MNHEY, CDR2 SVGAGI. The CDR3 totals 15 residues. The CDR3 loop reads CASSYSMGGTGELFF. The DNA for the CDR3 is TGTGCCAGCAGTTACTCGATGGGAGGGACCGGGGAGCTGTTTTTT.

The chain recombines TRBV7-2 with TRBJ1-1; 8 bases align to TRBD1. The CDR3 loop spans 14 amino acids. Germline CDR1 SGHTA, CDR2 FQGNSA. V was clipped by 6 bases and J by 5 bases; unmatched bases: 8. CDR3 residues: CASRTQGDETEAFF. The CDR3 DNA is TGTGCCAGCAGAACACAGGGGGACGAAACTGAAGCTTTCTTT. The full variable domain, in which reference TRBV7-2 and TRBJ1-1 provide the parts outside the CDR3, is GAGVSQSPSNKVTEKGKDVELRCDPISGHTALYWYRQSLGQGLEFLIYFQGNSAPDKSGLPSDRFSAERTGGSVSTLTIQRTQQEDSAVYLCASRTQGDETEAFFGQGTRLTVV.

The rearrangement joins TRBV4-2 to TRBJ2-7; perhaps TRBD1 as D (5 bases). Looked up from germline, CDR1 is LGHNA and CDR2 is YNFKEQ. V was trimmed by 3 bases and J by 5 bases, leaving 14 bases between them. This CDR3 region has 14 residues. This CDR3 reads CASSHTDSTHEQYF. For the CDR3, the DNA is TGTGCCAGCAGCCACACCGACAGTACCCACGAGCAGTACTTC.

The chain couples TRBV6-6 to TRBJ2-5; 8 bases line up with TRBD2. Germline CDR1 reads MNHNY; CDR2 reads SVGAGI (reference sequence). V shed 6 bases and J 3 bases; nucleotides not matched to a gene: 3. CDR3 length equals 13 residues. The CDR3 sequence: CASRLTSEETQYF. DNA for the CDR3: TGTGCCAGCAGACTGACTAGCGAAGAGACCCAGTACTTC.